Sequencing of this T cell receptor beta chain was carried out in a study of a mutant IDH1 vaccine in newly diagnosed glioma. Using immunoSEQ multiplex PCR, the repertoire was profiled, and TCRdb retains in-frame clones only, with some absent. The data contain approximately 92,000 clones, just under 80% of them singletons. Noted time point: baseline, week 1 (first vaccination visit). Treatment here: pre-vaccination baseline after standard-of-care therapy. This CDR3 is 15 amino acids long. Trimming stripped 4 bases from V and 4 bases from J, with 15 bases between. The germline V gene has CDR1 SGHRS and CDR2 YFSETQ.

This specimen consisted of PBMCs, obtained from a glioma patient treated with radiotherapy, temozolomide or both. The sequence came from a man aged 40-50 years with glioma. The J gene is TRBJ2-1, the V gene TRBV5-1, with a weak D call TRBD2 (7 bases). The CDR3 DNA sequence: TGCGCCAGCAGCCCGGATGGGGGGGCTTACAATGAGCAGTTCTTC. It specifies CASSPDGGAYNEQFF.